This record concerns one TCR beta chain sequence. Construction of the TCRbeta library involved unique molecular identifiers. TCRdb re-analysed the PCR reads in MiXCR, keeping a single row per CDR3 protein. The sample lists roughly 610,000 distinct CDR3 sequences, under 12% seen once, with about 4% in the top ten. Trimming removed 0 bases from V and 2 bases from J, with 5 bases in between. Germline CDR1 reads SGHRS; CDR2 reads YFSETQ. This CDR3 has 14 residues. This record comes from a study of T-cell reconstitution after alpha-beta-depleted transplantation in children. The chain employs TRBV5-1 and TRBJ1-4; D is uncertain. This TCR derives from a human donor who donated a stem cell graft to a child with acute myeloid leukemia. The sequenced sample was PBMCs from the stem cell graft donor, obtained from the stem cell graft. The CDR3 region is CASSLARTNEKLFF. CDR3 bases: TGCGCCAGCAGCTTGGCGAGGACTAATGAAAAACTGTTTTTT.